This T cell receptor (beta chain) was obtained from a study of blood T cell repertoires in COVID-19. For the study at large: The origin of the acute and convalescent COVID-19 samples was the United States, Italy and Spain. PBMCs, B-cell-depleted T cells, or T cells provided the cDNA or gDNA that made up the material.

This CDR3 is 11 amino acids long. Trimming removed 5 bases from V and 8 bases from J, with 7 bases in between. Germline CDR1 reads LNHDA; CDR2 reads SQIVND (reference sequence). In the authors' workflow: Using reference gene primer amplification, nucleated cell counts were estimated. The table came from immunoSEQ multiplex PCR; TCRdb's copy has only in-frame clones and leaves some out. That table furnishes V, J and clone size, whereas the DNA furnished D and trimming. In the table there are more than 95,000 clones, about 89% of which are singletons. The material sequenced was peripheral blood. This TCR was sampled from a woman in her sixties or seventies with acute or convalescent COVID-19. The chain uses TRBV19 and TRBJ2-1; tentatively, D is TRBD2 (5 bases). CDR3 residues: CASSVEDEQFF. CDR3 in DNA: TGTGCCAGTAGTGTGGAGGATGAGCAGTTCTTC.